This TCR beta chain was documented in a study of blood T cell repertoires in COVID-19. Across the whole study: Specimens from acute and convalescent COVID-19 originated in the United States, Italy and Spain. The analysed material was cDNA or gDNA that came from T cells, B-cell-depleted T cells, or PBMCs.

Using immunoSEQ multiplex PCR, the repertoire was profiled, and TCRdb retains in-frame clones only, with some absent. The repertoire has over 35,000 clones, more than 80% of them found once; the top ten carry roughly two fifths. CDR1 is MNHEY and CDR2 is SVGAGI in the germline V gene. This CDR3 is 13 amino acids long. The V and J ends lost 6 bases and 3 bases respectively, with 9 bases between them. The rearrangement joins TRBV6-5 to TRBJ1-5; the D gene is possibly TRBD1 (5 bases). The specimen was peripheral blood. This receptor was identified in a man aged 60 to 69 with active or convalescent COVID-19. The CDR3 coding sequence is TGTGCCAGCAGGGGGGGATTCAATCAGCCCCAGCATTTT. It encodes CASRGGFNQPQHF.